This TCR beta chain appears in the sequencing data of a study of cytomegalovirus exposure and HLA in healthy donors (dated 2017 in TCRdb). Context from the whole study: According to an earlier analysis of 550 to 750 of the donors, about 179 million T cells yielded 90 million to 130 million unique TCR beta sequences and around 280 Gb of sequence data. About 300 gigabases of sequencing data and approximately 93 million unique TCR sequences were included in an early release covering about 600 HLA-typed donors. Among the roughly 400 genotyped donors, 81% belonged to the genetic ancestry cluster associated with self-reported Caucasian donors. The study was designed to test whether signatures of past pathogen exposure could be identified by cataloging public T cell receptors. The T cell repertoires of 666 subjects were profiled by immunosequencing and related to cytomegalovirus serostatus. A separate validation cohort of about 110 different subjects was used in addition to the approximately 610-subject first cohort. To predict cytomegalovirus infection status, the study combined high-throughput TCR immunosequencing, statistical association of individual TCRs with disease status, and machine learning. In a later analysis, previously published TCR beta repertoires from roughly 710 donors were re-analyzed and high-resolution HLA genotyping was added so that TCR occurrence patterns could be studied. The later analysis used no new phenotypic data to find candidate immune exposures, relying instead on TCR beta sequences and their occurrence across donors. An earlier analysis of 587 of the donors applied high-throughput TCR beta sequencing to assess whether each TCR beta V gene segment acted as functional or pseudogenic. Donor age, sex, ethnicity and CMV serostatus were compiled alongside the repertoire data. A later genetic analysis took genome-wide SNP genotypes for 398 of the 666 donors and used that subset as a discovery cohort. All discovery cohort repertoires had been generated on a single sequencing platform. Class I and class II HLA loci were covered by the typing at four-digit resolution. The number of donors typed differed by locus, with roughly 620-630 for A, B, C, DRB1 and DQB1, 522 for DQA1, about 610 for DPA1, and 450 to 480 for DPB1. Several DR-DQ haplotypes were handled as single units for association and clustering, since linkage in the cohort was strong. Among 398 genotyped donors of the cohort, an average of 235,054 unique TCR beta nucleotide sequences were sequenced per donor, around a sixth of them non-productive.

General findings and caveats noted by the study authors: Several of the top co-occurrence clusters appeared to be linked to parvovirus B19, influenza, CMV and Epstein-Barr virus, according to a later analysis. In a later analysis, most CMV-associated TCR beta chains were found to appear HLA-restricted, with HLA associations seemingly driven largely by CMV exposure. The classifier was reported to diagnose cytomegalovirus status with high specificity and sensitivity in both the original cohort and the validation cohort. Presence/absence analyses assumed roughly uniform sequencing depth across donors, an assumption that may not hold. It was suggested by the authors that the approach could potentially be generalized to other disease states and immunological phenotypes. Correlated functional status among segregating V segments might reflect linkage disequilibrium, but an unknown experimental factor could not be ruled out. Most TCR sequences were observed very rarely across donors, whereas some public TCRs were present in many individuals. A cluster of highly shared sequence variants was judged likely to be a technical artifact of the sequencing pipeline. A further reported finding was that TCR beta sequences accurately predicted the HLA-A and HLA-B alleles for most subjects in the first cohort. Because HLA typing was missing for some donors at each locus, association tests included only the typed subset. In an earlier analysis of approximately 590 of the donors, most TCR beta V segments were observed in productive rearrangements about 87% or about 30% of the time, broadly matching IMGT annotations. A later genetic analysis reported fewer N-insertions in productive TCRs among donors in an Asian-associated ancestry cluster than the approximately 700-donor mean. Strong co-occurrence of HLA alleles, especially DR and DQ, made assigning TCR associations to individual alleles difficult. The 87-base-pair reads could not distinguish some IMGT-functional V segments, including TRBV6-2 and TRBV6-3, so those segments were excluded. Immune exposure information for the cohort was limited to CMV serostatus. The cohort was sequenced for TCR beta chains only, and without alpha or paired-chain data the features that could be detected were limited. The earlier analysis of approximately 560 of the donors excluded approximately 15 rarely observed V segments, including chromosome 9 orphons, because counts were too low. In vitro tests confirmed that a few of the cytomegalovirus-associated TCR beta chains recognize cytomegalovirus antigens. In a later genetic analysis, a missense DCLRE1C variant was associated with V-gene and J-gene trimming of TCR beta chains, and the association was replicated in an independent cohort. According to a later analysis, TCR association rates differed among HLA loci, with DRB1 alleles showing the most associated TCRs and HLA-C alleles showing the fewest. A later analysis associated some 17,000 TCR beta sequences with specific HLA alleles at a false discovery rate of 0.05. A total of some 180 TCR beta chains were listed by the study as associated with cytomegalovirus. In a later analysis, HLA-associated TCR beta chains were found to be more clonally expanded and to have lower generation probabilities than equally common non-associated chains.

CDR3 length: 13 amino acids, cysteine to phenylalanine. Only the CDR3 part of the read is kept: 39 bases, read in frame from the first base. Taken from the germline V gene (reference sequence), the CDR1 and CDR2 loops are GTSNPN and SVGIG. Turning to this clone: Its specific antigen is unknown. Within one base of it there is no much larger clone, and no base qualities were kept.

The cohort was made up of 650 to 700 healthy bone marrow donors. All cohort members were sampled while nominally healthy, although unrecorded immune exposures were likely present. The donor was CMV seronegative and was included in the group of several hundred seronegative cohort members. Every donor gave a peripheral blood sample, and the peripheral blood mononuclear cells from that sample were used for TCR beta sequencing. Genomic DNA extraction from the blood cell samples was performed with the Qiagen DNeasy Blood Extraction Kit. Library method: the immunoSEQ multiplex PCR assay. For the multiplex PCR, a mixture combining 60 forward primers for TCR Vbeta segments and 13 reverse primers for TCR Jbeta segments was used. A multiplex PCR assay on genomic DNA amplified the CDR3 region of rearranged TCR beta genes. The Illumina HiSeq System was used to sequence the amplified TCR beta libraries as 87-base-pair reads. The study's own analysis went as follows. A later analysis counted about 76 million unique TCR beta chains across the 670 or so repertoires, and about 10 million of these chains were shared by at least two donors. Raw reads were error-corrected and collapsed into unique sequences with a nearest-neighbor algorithm that merged closely related sequences to remove PCR and sequencing errors. V, D and J gene segments were assigned by aligning CDR3 sequences to IMGT reference sequences. Each retained sequence needed at least a six-nucleotide match to both a V gene segment and a J gene segment. A rearrangement counted as productive if the CDR3 had no stop codons and remained in frame with V and J, and every other rearrangement counted as non-productive. Following IMGT convention, CDR3 was defined as the stretch from the second conserved V-encoded cysteine up to the conserved J-encoded phenylalanine. The earlier analysis of more than 450 of the donors excluded sequences that lacked an unambiguous match to a single V gene segment. In an earlier analysis of a few hundred of the donors, V segments were called functional above 56.7% productive rearrangements and were called segregating when the between-donor standard deviation exceeded 5%. A statistical classification framework was built to diagnose cytomegalovirus status from the catalog of TCR beta chain sequences. V and J gene assignment, in a later analysis, came from comparing TCR nucleotide sequences with IMGT/GENE-DB human TR gene sequences. Using the TCRdist pipeline, a later analysis assigned CDR3 sequences along with most-parsimonious VDJ recombination scenarios. In a later analysis, each TCR beta chain was defined by its CDR3 amino acid sequence together with its V-gene family, and reads without a unique V-gene family were excluded. In a later analysis, 450 to 600 highly shared, low-generation-probability nucleotide sequences were removed to address suspected cross-contamination and a sequencing artifact. A later analysis calculated a clonal expansion index for each public chain from normalized within-repertoire ranks of inferred template counts. A later analysis computed generation probabilities with a VDJ recombination model fitted to out-of-frame rearrangements, and checked the results against IGoR. In a later analysis, TCR-TCR, TCR-HLA and TCR-CMV co-occurrence was scored with hypergeometric tests, and a repertoire-size bias correction was applied to TCR pairs. To estimate false discovery rates, a later analysis permuted the HLA or CMV assignments 20 times. In a later analysis, co-occurring TCRs were grouped with DBSCAN, and TCRdist sequence similarity was added when clustering was performed within HLA-allele-positive subsets. Repertoires with fewer than 30,000 or more than 120,000 public chains were left out of co-occurrence clustering, as were several repertoires with anomalous nucleotide sharing. TCRdb mirrors the immuneACCESS table, restricted to in-frame sequences. Some clones are absent from its copies; in checked studies, under half trace to an unresolved V gene, and the reason for the others is unknown. V, J and clone size are taken as reported in that table, and D and trimming were inferred from the DNA itself. The sample data list more than 150,000 clones, and roughly 80% of these were observed just once. About 0.26% of the sample is held by the ten biggest clonotypes.

The sample consisted of PBMCs. This receptor was identified in a boy between 10 and 17 years old in good health and CMV-seronegative. Rearrangement joined TRBV30 to TRBJ1-3, with no D gene named confidently. CDR3 protein: CGSGVSSGNTIYF. The DNA reads TGTGGGAGCGGAGTTTCCTCTGGAAACACCATATATTTT.